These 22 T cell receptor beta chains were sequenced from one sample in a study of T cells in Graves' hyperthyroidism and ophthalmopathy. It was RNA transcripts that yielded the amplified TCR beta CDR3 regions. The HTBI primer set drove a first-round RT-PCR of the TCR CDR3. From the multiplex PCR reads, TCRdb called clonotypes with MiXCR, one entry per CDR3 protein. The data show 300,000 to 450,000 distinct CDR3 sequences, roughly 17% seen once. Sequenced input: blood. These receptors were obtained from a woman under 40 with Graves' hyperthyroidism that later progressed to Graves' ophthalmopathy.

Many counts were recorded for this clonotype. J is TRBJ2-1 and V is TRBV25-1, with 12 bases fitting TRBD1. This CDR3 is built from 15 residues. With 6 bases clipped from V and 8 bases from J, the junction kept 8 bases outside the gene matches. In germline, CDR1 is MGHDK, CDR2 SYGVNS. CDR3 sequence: CASSPGGTGGDEQFF. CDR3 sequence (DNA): TGTGCCAGCAGCCCCGGTGGGACAGGGGGCGATGAGCAGTTCTTC.

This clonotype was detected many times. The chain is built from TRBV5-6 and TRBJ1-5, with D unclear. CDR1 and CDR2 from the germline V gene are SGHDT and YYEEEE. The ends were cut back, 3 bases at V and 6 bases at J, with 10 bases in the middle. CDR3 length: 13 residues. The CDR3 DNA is TGTGCCAGCAGCTCCTCGGGGTCTCAGCCCCAGCATTTT. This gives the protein CASSSSGSQPQHF.

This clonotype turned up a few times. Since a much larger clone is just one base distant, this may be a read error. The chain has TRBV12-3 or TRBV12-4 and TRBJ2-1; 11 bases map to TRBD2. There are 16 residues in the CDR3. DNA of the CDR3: TGTGCCAGCAGTGTTAGCGGGAGGGCCCCCTACAATGAGCAGCTCTTC. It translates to CASSVSGRAPYNEQLF.

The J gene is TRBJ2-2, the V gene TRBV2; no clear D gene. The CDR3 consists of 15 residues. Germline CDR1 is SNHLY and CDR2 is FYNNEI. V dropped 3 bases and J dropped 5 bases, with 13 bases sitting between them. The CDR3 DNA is TGTGCCAGCAGTGACGTCGCCTCCAATACCGGGGAGCTGTTTTTT. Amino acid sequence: CASSDVASNTGELFF.

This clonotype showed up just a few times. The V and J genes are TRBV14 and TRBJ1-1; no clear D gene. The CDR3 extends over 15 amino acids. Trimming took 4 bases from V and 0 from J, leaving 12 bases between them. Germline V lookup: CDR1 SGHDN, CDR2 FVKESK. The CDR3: CASSPPVVMNTEAFF. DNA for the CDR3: TGTGCCAGCAGCCCTCCAGTAGTAATGAACACTGAAGCTTTCTTT.

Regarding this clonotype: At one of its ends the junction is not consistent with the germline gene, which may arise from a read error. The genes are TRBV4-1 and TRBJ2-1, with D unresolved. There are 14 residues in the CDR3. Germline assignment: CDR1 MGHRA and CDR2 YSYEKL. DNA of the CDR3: TGCGCCAGCAGCCAAGATTGCACAGACAATGAGGAGTTCTTC. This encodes CASSQDCTDNEEFF.

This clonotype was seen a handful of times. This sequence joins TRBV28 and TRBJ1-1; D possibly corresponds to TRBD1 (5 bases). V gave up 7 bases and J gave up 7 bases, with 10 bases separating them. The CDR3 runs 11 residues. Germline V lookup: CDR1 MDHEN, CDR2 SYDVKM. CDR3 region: CASIRELEAFF. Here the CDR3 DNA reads TGTGCCAGCATCAGGGAGCTTGAAGCTTTCTTT.

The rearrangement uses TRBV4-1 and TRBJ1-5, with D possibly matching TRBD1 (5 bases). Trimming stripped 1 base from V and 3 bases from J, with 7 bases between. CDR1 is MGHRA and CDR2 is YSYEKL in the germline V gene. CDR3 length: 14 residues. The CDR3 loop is CASSQGQPNQPQHF. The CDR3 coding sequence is TGCGCCAGCAGCCAAGGACAGCCCAATCAGCCCCAGCATTTT.

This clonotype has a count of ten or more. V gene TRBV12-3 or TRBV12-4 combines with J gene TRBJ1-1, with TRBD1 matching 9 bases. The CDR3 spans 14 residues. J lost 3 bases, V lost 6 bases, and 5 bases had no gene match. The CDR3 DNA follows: TGTGCCAGCAGGGGACAGGGCAGAGACACTGAAGCTTTCTTT. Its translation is CASRGQGRDTEAFF.

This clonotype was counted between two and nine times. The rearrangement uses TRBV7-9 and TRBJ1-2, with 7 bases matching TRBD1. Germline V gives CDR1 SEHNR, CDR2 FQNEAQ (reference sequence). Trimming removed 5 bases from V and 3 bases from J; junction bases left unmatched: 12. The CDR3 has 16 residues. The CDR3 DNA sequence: TGTGCCAGCAGCCCCTACGCGGGACAGTCCGACTATGGCTACACCTTC. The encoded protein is CASSPYAGQSDYGYTF.

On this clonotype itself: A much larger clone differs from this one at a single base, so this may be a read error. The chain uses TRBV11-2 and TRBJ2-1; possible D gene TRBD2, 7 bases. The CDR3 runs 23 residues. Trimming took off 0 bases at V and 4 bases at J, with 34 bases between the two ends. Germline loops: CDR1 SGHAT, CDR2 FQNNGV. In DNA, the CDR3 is TGTGCCAGCAGCTTAGATGATTCCTCGGGCCTACTACAAAAGCGGGACAAGTACAATGAGCAGTTCTTC. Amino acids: CASSLDDSSGLLQKRDKYNEQFF.

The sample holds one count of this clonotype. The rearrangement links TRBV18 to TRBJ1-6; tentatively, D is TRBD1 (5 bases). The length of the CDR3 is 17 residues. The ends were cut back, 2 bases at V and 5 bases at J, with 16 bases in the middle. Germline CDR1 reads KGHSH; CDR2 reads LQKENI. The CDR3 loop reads CASSPEVAGRDNSPLHF. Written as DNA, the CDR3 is TGTGCCAGCTCACCAGAGGTCGCGGGACGCGATAATTCACCCCTCCACTTT.

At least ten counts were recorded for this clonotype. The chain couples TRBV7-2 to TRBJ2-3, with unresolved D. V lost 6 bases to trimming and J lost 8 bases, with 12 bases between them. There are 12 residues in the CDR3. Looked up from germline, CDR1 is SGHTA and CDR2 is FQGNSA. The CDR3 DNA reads TGTGCCAGCAGTCCTTTTTTTGGTACGCAGTATTTT. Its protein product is CASSPFFGTQYF.

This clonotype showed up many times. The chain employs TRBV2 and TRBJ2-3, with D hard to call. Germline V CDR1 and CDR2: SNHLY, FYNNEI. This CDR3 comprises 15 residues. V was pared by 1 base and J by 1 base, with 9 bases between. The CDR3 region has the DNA TGTGCCAGCAGTGAAGTGGTACGGGGCACAGATACGCAGTATTTT. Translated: CASSEVVRGTDTQYF.

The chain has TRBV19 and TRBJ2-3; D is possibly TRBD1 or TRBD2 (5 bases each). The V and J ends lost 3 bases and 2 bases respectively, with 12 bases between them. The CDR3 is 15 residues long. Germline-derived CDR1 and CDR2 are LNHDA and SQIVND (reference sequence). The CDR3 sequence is CASSIRDQPTDTQYF. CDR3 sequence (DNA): TGTGCCAGTAGTATTAGGGACCAACCCACAGATACGCAGTATTTT.

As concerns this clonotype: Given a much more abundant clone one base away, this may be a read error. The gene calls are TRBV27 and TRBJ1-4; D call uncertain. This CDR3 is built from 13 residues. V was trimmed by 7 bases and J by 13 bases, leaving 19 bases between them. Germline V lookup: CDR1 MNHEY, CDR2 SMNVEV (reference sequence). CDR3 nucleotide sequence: TGTGCCAGCATTTCGTGGGTTGAGCAAAGACTGTTTTTT. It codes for CASISWVEQRLFF.

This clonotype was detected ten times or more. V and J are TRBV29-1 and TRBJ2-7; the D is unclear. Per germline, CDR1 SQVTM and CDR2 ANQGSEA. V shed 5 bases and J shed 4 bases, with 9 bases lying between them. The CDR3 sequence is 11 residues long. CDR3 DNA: TGCAGCGTTTTAGAGAGTTACGAGCAGTACTTC. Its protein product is CSVLESYEQYF.

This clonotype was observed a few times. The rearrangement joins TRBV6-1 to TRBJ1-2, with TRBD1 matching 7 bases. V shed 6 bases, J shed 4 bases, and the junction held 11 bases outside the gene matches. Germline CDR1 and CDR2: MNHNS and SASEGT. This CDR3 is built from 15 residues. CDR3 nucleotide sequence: TGTGCCAGCAGCTTAACAGGGGTGGCTTCCTATGGCTACACCTTC. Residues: CASSLTGVASYGYTF.

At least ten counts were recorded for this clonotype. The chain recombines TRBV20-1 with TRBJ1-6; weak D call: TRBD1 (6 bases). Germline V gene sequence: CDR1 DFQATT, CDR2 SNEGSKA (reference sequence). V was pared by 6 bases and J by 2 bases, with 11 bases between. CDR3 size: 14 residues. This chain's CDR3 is CSASRQAYNSPLHF. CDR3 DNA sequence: TGCAGTGCCAGCCGACAGGCCTATAATTCACCCCTCCACTTT.

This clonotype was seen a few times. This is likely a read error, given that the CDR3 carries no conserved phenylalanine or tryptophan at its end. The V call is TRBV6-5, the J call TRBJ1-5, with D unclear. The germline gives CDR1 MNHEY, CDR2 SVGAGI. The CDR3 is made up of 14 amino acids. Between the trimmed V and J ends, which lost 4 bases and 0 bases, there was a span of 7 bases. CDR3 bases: TGTGCCAGCAGTTTGTCTAGTAGCAATCAGCCCCAGCATCTT. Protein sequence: CASSLSSSNQPQHL.

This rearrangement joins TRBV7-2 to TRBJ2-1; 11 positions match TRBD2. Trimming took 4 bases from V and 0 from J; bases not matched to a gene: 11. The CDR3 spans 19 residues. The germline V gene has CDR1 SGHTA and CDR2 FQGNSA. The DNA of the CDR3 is TGTGCCAGCAGCTGGGGGGGGCTAGCGGGGGGCAGCTCCTACAATGAGCAGTTCTTC. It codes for CASSWGGLAGGSSYNEQFF.

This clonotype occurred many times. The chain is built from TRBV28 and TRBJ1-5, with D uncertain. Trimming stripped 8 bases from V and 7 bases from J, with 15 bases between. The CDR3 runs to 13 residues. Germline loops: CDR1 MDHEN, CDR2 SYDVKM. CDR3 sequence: CASSDGLGQPQHF. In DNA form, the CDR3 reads TGTGCCAGCTCAGACGGGCTGGGGCAGCCCCAGCATTTT.